The 7 T cell receptor beta chains presented below share a single source sample, sequenced in a study of early T cells in non-severe SARS-CoV-2 infection. A single record per CDR3 protein comes from TCRdb applying MiXCR to the 5' RACE reads. The sample contains tens of thousands of distinct CDR3 sequences, under 12% of which appear only once. What was sequenced was whole blood. The receptor source for this set is an adult who was a healthcare worker with PCR-confirmed SARS-CoV-2 infection or an uninfected control (not recorded which).

This clonotype was detected ten times or more. This sequence joins TRBV24-1 and TRBJ2-1, with 10 bases fitting TRBD2. This CDR3 has 13 residues. Per the germline V gene, CDR1 is KGHDR and CDR2 is SFDVKD. With V trimmed by 8 bases and J by 8 bases, 5 bases remained unmatched. The CDR3 bases are TGTGCCACCAAAGCGGGAGGGCGGGATGAGCAGTTCTTC. Amino acids: CATKAGGRDEQFF.

This clonotype was observed many times. V and J are TRBV11-2 and TRBJ2-1, with TRBD2 as a possible D gene (6 bases). V was shortened by 1 base and J by 5 bases, with 12 bases between the two germline ends. The CDR3 has 15 residues. Germline CDR1 is SGHAT and CDR2 is FQNNGV. CDR3 sequence reads: CASSLVGGSDNEQFF. CDR3 sequence (DNA): TGTGCCAGCAGCTTAGTGGGAGGATCCGACAATGAGCAGTTCTTC.

This clonotype has ten or more counts. The CDR3 DNA follows: TGTGCCACCAGTGATGGGACTAGCAGAGATGAGCAGTTCTTC. Residues: CATSDGTSRDEQFF. This chain connects TRBV24-1 to TRBJ2-1; TRBD2 aligns across 9 bases. The V gene's germline CDR1 is KGHDR and CDR2 SFDVKD. With V trimmed by 3 bases and J by 8 bases, 4 bases remained unmatched. The CDR3 runs 14 residues.

This clonotype was counted ten times or more. This chain uses TRBV6-5 with TRBJ2-1; D is perhaps TRBD2 (6 bases). Germline assignment: CDR1 MNHEY and CDR2 SVGAGI. The CDR3 runs 15 residues. The V gene lost 0 bases and the J gene lost 0 bases, with 6 bases spanning the gap. The CDR3, as DNA: TGTGCCAGCAGTTACTCGGGAGGCTCCTACAATGAGCAGTTCTTC. Protein: CASSYSGGSYNEQFF.

This clonotype was recorded a few times. The rearrangement uses TRBV7-8 and TRBJ2-3, with 10 bases lining up with TRBD1. Germline lookup yields CDR1 SGHVS and CDR2 FQNEAQ. Trimming took 5 bases from V and 4 from J; bases not matched to a gene: 12. The CDR3 has 17 residues. CDR3: CASSQRQGAREADTQYF. As DNA, the CDR3 is TGTGCCAGCAGCCAAAGACAGGGGGCTCGGGAGGCAGATACGCAGTATTTT.

This clonotype was seen a handful of times. Here the CDR3 DNA reads TGTGCCAGCAGCCCCCGTCGGACAGGGACAGATACGCAGTATTTT. Its protein product is CASSPRRTGTDTQYF. The gene calls are TRBV9 and TRBJ2-3; TRBD1 matches 8 bases. The length of the CDR3 is 15 residues. Germline lookup yields CDR1 SGDLS and CDR2 YYNGEE. The V and J ends lost 4 bases and 3 bases, in that order; junction bases with no gene match: 7. Filled out from reference TRBV9 and TRBJ2-3, the complete variable domain reads DSGVTQTPKHLITATGQRVTLRCSPRSGDLSVYWYQQSLDQGLQFLIQYYNGEERAKGNILERFSAQQFPDLHSELNLSSLELGDSALYFCASSPRRTGTDTQYFGPGTRLTVL.

The genes are TRBV30 and TRBJ2-7, with 7 bases identical to TRBD2. The CDR3 spans 14 residues. The trim removed 5 bases at V and 2 bases at J, leaving 9 bases unmatched. Germline CDR1 is GTSNPN and CDR2 is SVGIG (reference sequence). The CDR3 region is CAWRIMSGAYEQYF. The CDR3 region has the DNA TGTGCCTGGCGTATTATGAGCGGGGCCTACGAGCAGTACTTC.